Listed here is a single T cell receptor beta chain. Its antigen is not identified. These data are taken from a study of T cell clones after liver transplantation. On the study more broadly: TCRbeta sequencing after a pre-transplant mixed lymphocyte reaction identified graft-donor-reactive clones, later tracked in post-transplant blood. Overall study results and limits: Post-transplant, graft-donor-reactive CD4 TCRbeta sequences in blood dropped significantly in 5 of 8 subjects.

Profiling relied on immunoSEQ multiplex PCR, and the TCRdb table lists in-frame clones only, not all of them. The data hold roughly 50,000 clones, with about four fifths observed a single time. The length of the CDR3 is 17 residues. Germline V gene data show CDR1 as MDHEN and CDR2 as SYDVKM. V shed 5 bases and J 3 bases; nucleotides not matched to a gene: 10. V is TRBV28 and J is TRBJ2-2; 9 bases map to TRBD2. The clonotype was recovered from a human donor who received a liver transplant. The sequenced sample was CD4+ T cells from blood, obtained before liver transplant. The CDR3 DNA reads TGTGCCAGCAGTCTCTGGGGTAGCGGGAGTGACACCGGGGAGCTGTTTTTT. It specifies CASSLWGSGSDTGELFF. Using reference TRBV28 and TRBJ2-2 for the parts outside the CDR3, the full variable domain is DVKVTQSSRYLVKRTGEKVFLECVQDMDHENMFWYRQDPGLGLRLIYFSYDVKMKEKGDIPEGYSVSREKKERFSLILESASTNQTSMYLCASSLWGSGSDTGELFFGEGSRLTVL.